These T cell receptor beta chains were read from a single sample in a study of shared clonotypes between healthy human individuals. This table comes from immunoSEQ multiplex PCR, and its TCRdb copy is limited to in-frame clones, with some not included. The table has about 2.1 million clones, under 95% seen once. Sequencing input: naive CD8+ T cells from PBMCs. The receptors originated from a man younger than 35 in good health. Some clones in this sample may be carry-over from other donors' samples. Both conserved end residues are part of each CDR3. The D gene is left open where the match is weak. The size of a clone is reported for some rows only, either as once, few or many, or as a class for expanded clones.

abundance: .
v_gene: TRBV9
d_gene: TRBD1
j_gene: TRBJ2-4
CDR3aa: CASSSRDRAENIQYF
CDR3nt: TGTGCCAGCAGCTCGCGCGACAGGGCGGAAAACATTCAGTACTTC

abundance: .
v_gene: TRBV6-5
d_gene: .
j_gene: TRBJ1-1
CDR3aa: CASSYSIAVRTEAFF
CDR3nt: TGTGCCAGCAGTTACTCGATTGCGGTACGCACTGAAGCTTTCTTT

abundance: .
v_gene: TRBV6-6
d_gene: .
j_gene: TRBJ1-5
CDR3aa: CASSYLEYSNQPQHF
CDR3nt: TGTGCCAGCAGTTACCTGGAGTATAGCAATCAGCCCCAGCATTTT

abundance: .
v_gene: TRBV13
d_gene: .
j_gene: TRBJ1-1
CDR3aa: CASSPKGWVDTEAFF
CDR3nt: TGTGCCAGCAGCCCCAAGGGTTGGGTGGACACTGAAGCTTTCTTT

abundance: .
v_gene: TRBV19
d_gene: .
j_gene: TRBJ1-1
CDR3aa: CASSHRVGDTEAFF
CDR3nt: TGTGCCAGTAGTCACAGGGTAGGGGACACTGAAGCTTTCTTT

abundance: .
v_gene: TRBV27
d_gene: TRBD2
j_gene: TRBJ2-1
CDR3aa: CASRGGLAGNEQFF
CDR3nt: TGTGCCAGCAGGGGGGGACTAGCCGGCAATGAGCAGTTCTTC

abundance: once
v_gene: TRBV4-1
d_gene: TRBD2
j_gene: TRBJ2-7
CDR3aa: CASRALGEREGAYEQYF
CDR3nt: TGCGCCAGCAGGGCCCTGGGGGAGCGGGAGGGTGCGTACGAGCAGTACTTC

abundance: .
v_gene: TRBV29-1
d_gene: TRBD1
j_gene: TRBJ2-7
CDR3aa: CSVEVGDRVFYEQYF
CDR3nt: TGCAGCGTTGAAGTAGGAGACAGGGTATTCTACGAGCAGTACTTC

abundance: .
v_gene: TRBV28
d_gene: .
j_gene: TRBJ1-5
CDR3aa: CASSTPGEGLNQPQHF
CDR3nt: TGTGCCAGCAGCACCCCCGGGGAGGGACTCAATCAGCCCCAGCATTTT

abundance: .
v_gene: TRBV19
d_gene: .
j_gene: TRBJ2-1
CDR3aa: CASSIDRRGYNEQFF
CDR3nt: TGTGCCAGTAGTATAGATAGGAGGGGCTACAATGAGCAGTTCTTC